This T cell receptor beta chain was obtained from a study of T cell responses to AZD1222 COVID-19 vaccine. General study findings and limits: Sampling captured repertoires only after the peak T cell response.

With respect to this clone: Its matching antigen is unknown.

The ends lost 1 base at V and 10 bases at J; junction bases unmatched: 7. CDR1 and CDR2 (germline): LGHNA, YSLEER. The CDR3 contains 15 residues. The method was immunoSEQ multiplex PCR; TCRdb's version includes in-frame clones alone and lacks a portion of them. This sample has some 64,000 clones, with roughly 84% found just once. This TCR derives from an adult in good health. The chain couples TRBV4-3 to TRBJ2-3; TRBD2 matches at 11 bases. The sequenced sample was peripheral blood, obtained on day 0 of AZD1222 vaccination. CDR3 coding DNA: TGCGCCAGCAGCCAAGTCACTAGCGGGGGTTATGCGCAGTATTTT. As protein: CASSQVTSGGYAQYF.